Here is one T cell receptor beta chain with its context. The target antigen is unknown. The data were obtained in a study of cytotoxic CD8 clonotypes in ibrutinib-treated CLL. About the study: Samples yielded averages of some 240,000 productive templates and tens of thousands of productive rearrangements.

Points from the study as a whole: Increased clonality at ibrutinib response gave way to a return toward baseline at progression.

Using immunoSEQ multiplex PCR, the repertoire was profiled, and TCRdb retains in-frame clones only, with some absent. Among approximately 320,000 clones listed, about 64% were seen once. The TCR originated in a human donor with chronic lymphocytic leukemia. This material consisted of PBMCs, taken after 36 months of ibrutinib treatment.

This CDR3 reads CASSEWKRGILNTGELFF. CDR3 nucleotides: TGTGCCAGCAGTGAATGGAAGCGGGGGATACTGAACACCGGGGAGCTGTTTTTT. The chain carries TRBV25-1 and TRBJ2-2, with 8 bases matching TRBD2. The CDR3 totals 18 residues. The J segment lost 1 base and the V segment lost 1 base, leaving 8 bases of the junction unmatched. CDR1 is MGHDK, CDR2 SYGVNS, per germline. Supplemented by reference TRBV25-1 and TRBJ2-2, the full variable domain reads EADIYQTPRYLVIGTGKKITLECSQTMGHDKMYWYQQDPGMELHLIHYSYGVNSTEKGDLSSESTVSRIRTEHFPLTLESARPSHTSQYLCASSEWKRGILNTGELFFGEGSRLTVL.